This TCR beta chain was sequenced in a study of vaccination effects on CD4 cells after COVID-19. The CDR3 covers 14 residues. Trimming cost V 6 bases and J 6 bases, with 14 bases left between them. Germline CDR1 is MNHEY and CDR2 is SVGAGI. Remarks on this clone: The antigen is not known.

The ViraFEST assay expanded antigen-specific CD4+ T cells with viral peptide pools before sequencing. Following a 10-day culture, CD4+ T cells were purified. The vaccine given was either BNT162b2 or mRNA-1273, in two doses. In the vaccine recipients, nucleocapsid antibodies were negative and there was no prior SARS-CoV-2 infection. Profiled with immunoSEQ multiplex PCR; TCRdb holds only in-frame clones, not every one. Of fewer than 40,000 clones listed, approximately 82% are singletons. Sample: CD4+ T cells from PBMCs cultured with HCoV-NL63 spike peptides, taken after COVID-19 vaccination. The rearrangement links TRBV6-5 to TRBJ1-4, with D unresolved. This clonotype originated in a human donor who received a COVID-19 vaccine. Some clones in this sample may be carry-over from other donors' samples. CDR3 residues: CASRATFTDEKLFF. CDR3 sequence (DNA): TGTGCCAGCAGGGCGACATTCACGGATGAAAAACTGTTTTTT.